This T cell receptor beta chain was documented in a study of beta chain features in type 1 diabetes. This clone was detected a few times. As yet, its antigen is unknown. Whole-study results and caveats: Type 1 diabetes patients had VDJ junctions that carried fewer insertions and more deletions.

What was sequenced were expressed TCRB transcripts, since all of the isolated RNA had been reverse transcribed. Deep immunoSEQ sequencing covered naive, central memory and regulatory T cell samples. Profiling relied on immunoSEQ multiplex PCR, and the TCRdb table lists in-frame clones only, not all of them. The sample lists under 250,000 clones, 12% to 15% seen once, with more than 0.02% in the top ten. V was clipped by 1 base and J by 0 bases; unmatched bases: 8. Germline lookup yields CDR1 SGHVS and CDR2 FNYEAQ. CDR3 length: 18 amino acids. The sequenced sample consisted of naive CD4+ T cells from blood. The TCR was taken from a woman between 40 and 50 years old in good health. The chain is built from TRBV7-6 and TRBJ2-7; 11 bases map to TRBD1. CDR3 residues: CASSLVSPGTGGSYEQYF. CDR3 coding DNA: TGTGCCAGCAGCTTAGTCTCCCCGGGGACAGGGGGCTCCTACGAGCAGTACTTC.